The source of this T cell receptor (beta chain) is a study of prognosis after radiotherapy for stage I lung cancer. The CDR3 has 12 residues. From germline, CDR1 is MNHEY and CDR2 SVGAGI. V gave up 2 bases and J gave up 4 bases, with 6 bases separating them. By its share, this clonotype is medium-sized. CDR3 of TCR beta was amplified from genomic DNA via a two-round multiplex PCR. First-round PCR employed TRBV- and TRBJ-specific primers for each gene. TCRdb reprocessed the multiplex PCR reads with MiXCR, giving one entry per CDR3 protein. Of roughly 16,000 distinct CDR3 sequences listed, around 32% are singletons.

Here the sequenced sample was PBMCs, taken before or after stereotactic body radiation therapy (not recorded which). The receptor comes from a donor aged 50 or older with non-small cell lung cancer. This chain links TRBV6-5 with TRBJ2-7; D is uncertain. CDR3 sequence reads: CASSYDRYEQYF. CDR3 DNA sequence: TGTGCCAGCAGTTACGACCGGTACGAGCAGTACTTC.